These T cell receptor beta chains were read from a single sample in a study of T-cell memory formation after mild COVID-19. TCRdb re-called the 5' RACE reads with MiXCR, one entry per CDR3 protein. The repertoire consists of roughly 370,000 distinct CDR3 sequences, with 16% occurring once and the leading ten covering roughly 21%. The sequenced sample consisted of PBMCs or a T cell subset sorted from them (not recorded which). These receptors all come from a young man who had mild COVID-19 (a few samples of this study predate the infection). Cell type and time point are not known. Both conserved end residues are part of each CDR3. Fields, in order: CDR3 protein, CDR3 DNA, V gene, clone size, D gene, J gene. The D gene is left open where the match is weak. Only some rows state a clone size, as once, few, many or a class for expanded clones.

CASSLGASGGYEQFF | TGCGCCAGCAGCTTGGGGGCTAGCGGGGGCTATGAGCAGTTCTTC | TRBV5-1 | few | TRBD2 | TRBJ2-1
CASSPGRSVGEQYF | TGTGCCAGCTCACCCGGGAGGTCCGTCGGCGAGCAGTACTTC | TRBV18 | few | TRBD2 | TRBJ2-7
CSVGGGTTEAFF | TGCAGCGTTGGGGGGGGGACCACTGAAGCTTTCTTT | TRBV29-1 | NA | NA | TRBJ1-1
CASSPMDNTDTQYF | TGTGCCAGCTCACCAATGGACAACACAGATACGCAGTATTTT | TRBV18 | few | NA | TRBJ2-3
CSGARTGQSEAFF | TGCAGCGGAGCTCGGACAGGCCAAAGCGAAGCTTTCTTT | TRBV29-1 | NA | TRBD1 | TRBJ1-1
CASSLSARGDEQFF | TGTGCCAGCAGCCTCTCGGCCCGGGGCGATGAGCAGTTCTTC | TRBV7-9 | many | NA | TRBJ2-1
CASSYHMEQYF | TGTGCCAGCAGTTACCACATGGAGCAGTACTTC | TRBV6-6 | NA | NA | TRBJ2-7
CASSPRVGETQYF | TGTGCCAGCAGCCCCAGGGTCGGAGAGACCCAGTACTTC | TRBV14 | many | NA | TRBJ2-5
CASSWDNTYEQYF | TGCGCCAGCAGCTGGGACAACACCTACGAGCAGTACTTC | TRBV5-1 | many | NA | TRBJ2-7
CATMRGRSYNEQFF | TGTGCCACCATGCGGGGTCGGTCCTACAATGAGCAGTTCTTC | TRBV24-1 | NA | NA | TRBJ2-1
CASSGTWGSEQYF | TGCGCCAGCAGTGGGACATGGGGTAGCGAGCAGTACTTC | TRBV10-2 | few | NA | TRBJ2-7
CASSADRGQETQYF | TGCGCCAGCAGCGCCGACAGGGGACAAGAGACCCAGTACTTC | TRBV5-1 | NA | TRBD1 | TRBJ2-5
CASDTGGNTDTQYF | TGCGCCAGCGATACCGGGGGCAACACAGATACGCAGTATTTT | TRBV5-1 | few | NA | TRBJ2-3
CASSQEPVGQGHQPQHF | TGTGCCAGCAGCCAAGAACCGGTAGGACAGGGACATCAGCCCCAGCATTTT | TRBV4-2 | NA | TRBD1 | TRBJ1-5
CSAGQGVATEAFF | TGCAGCGCAGGACAGGGGGTAGCCACTGAAGCTTTCTTT | TRBV29-1 | many | TRBD1 | TRBJ1-1
CASSLDRPGTDTQYF | TGCGCCAGCAGCCTAGACAGACCAGGAACAGATACGCAGTATTTT | TRBV5-1 | many | NA | TRBJ2-3